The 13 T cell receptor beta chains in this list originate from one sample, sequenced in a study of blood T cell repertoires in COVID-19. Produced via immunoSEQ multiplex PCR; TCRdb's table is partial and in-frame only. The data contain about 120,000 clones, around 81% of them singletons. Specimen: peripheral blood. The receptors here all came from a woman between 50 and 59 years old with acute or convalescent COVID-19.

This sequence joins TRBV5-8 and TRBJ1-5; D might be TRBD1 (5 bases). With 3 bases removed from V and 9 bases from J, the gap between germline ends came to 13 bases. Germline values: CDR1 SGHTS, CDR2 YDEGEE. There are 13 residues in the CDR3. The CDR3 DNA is TGTGCCAGCAGCTCCCGTTTGGGGGGGCCCCAGCATTTT. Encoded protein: CASSSRLGGPQHF.

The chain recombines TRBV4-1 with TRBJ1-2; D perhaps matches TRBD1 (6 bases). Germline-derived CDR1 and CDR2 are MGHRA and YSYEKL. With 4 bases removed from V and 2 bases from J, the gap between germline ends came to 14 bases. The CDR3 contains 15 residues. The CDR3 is CASSLSHRDNYGYTF. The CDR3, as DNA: TGCGCCAGCAGCCTAAGCCACAGGGACAACTATGGCTACACCTTC.

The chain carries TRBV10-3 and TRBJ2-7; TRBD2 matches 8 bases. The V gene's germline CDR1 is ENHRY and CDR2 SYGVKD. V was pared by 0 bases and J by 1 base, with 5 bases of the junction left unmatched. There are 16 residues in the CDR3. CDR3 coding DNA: TGTGCCATCAGTGAGTCCCGGCGGGAGGTATCCTACGAGCAGTACTTC. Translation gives CAISESRREVSYEQYF.

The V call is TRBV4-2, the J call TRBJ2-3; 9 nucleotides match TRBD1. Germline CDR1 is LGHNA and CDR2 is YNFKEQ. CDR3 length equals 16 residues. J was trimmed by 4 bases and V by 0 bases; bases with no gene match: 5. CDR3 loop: CASSQDPGQGSDTQYF. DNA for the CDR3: TGTGCCAGCAGCCAAGATCCGGGACAGGGCTCAGATACGCAGTATTTT.

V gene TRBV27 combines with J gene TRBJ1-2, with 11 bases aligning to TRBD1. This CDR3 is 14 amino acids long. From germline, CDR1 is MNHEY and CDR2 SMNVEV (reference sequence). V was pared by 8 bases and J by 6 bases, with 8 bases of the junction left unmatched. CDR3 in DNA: TGTGCCAGCCAGAGGACAGGGGGCGGTCATGGCTACACCTTC. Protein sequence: CASQRTGGGHGYTF.

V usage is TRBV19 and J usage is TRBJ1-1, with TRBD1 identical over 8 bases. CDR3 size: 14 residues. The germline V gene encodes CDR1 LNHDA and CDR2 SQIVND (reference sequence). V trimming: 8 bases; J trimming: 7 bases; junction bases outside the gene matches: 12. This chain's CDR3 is CASASQGARGEAFF. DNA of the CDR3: TGTGCCAGTGCCTCTCAGGGGGCGCGGGGTGAAGCTTTCTTT. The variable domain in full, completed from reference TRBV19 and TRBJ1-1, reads DGGITQSPKYLFRKEGQNVTLSCEQNLNHDAMYWYRQDPGQGLRLIYYSQIVNDFQKGDIAEGYSVSREKKESFPLTVTSAQKNPTAFYLCASASQGARGEAFFGQGTRLTVV.

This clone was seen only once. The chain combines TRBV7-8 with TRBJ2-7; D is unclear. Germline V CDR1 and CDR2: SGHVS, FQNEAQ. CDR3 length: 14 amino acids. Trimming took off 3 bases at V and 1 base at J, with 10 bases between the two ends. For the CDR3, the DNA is TGTGCCAGCAGCTTGGAGATACGGTCCTACGAGCAGTACTTC. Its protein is CASSLEIRSYEQYF.

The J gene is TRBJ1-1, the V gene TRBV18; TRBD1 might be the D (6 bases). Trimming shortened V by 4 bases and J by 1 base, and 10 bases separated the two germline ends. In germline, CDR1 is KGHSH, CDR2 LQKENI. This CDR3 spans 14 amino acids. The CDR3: CASSQDRSNTEAFF. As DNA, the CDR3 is TGTGCCAGCTCACAGGACAGATCGAACACTGAAGCTTTCTTT.

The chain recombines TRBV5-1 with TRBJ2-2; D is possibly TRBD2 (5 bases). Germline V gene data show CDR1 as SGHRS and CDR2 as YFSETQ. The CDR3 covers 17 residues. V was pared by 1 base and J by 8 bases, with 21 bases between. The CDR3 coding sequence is TGCGCCAGCAGCTTGAATCCCGGGAACACCCAGCGGGGGGAGCTGTTTTTT. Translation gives CASSLNPGNTQRGELFF.

CDR3 DNA sequence: TGCGCCAGCAGCCTTACATTGGGACTGATGGCAAACTATGGCTACACCTTC. As protein: CASSLTLGLMANYGYTF. The chain links TRBV5-1 to TRBJ1-2; D perhaps matches TRBD1 (5 bases). The CDR3 totals 17 residues. CDR1 and CDR2 (germline): SGHRS, YFSETQ. The V and J ends lost 4 bases and 2 bases respectively, with 21 bases between them.

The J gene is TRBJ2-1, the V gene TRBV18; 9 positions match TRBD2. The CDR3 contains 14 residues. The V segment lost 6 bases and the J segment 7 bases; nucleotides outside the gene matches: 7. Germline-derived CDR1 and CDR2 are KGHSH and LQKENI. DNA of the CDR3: TGTGCCAGCTCTTCTGCGGGGGGGGCTAATGAGCAGTTCTTC. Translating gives CASSSAGGANEQFF.

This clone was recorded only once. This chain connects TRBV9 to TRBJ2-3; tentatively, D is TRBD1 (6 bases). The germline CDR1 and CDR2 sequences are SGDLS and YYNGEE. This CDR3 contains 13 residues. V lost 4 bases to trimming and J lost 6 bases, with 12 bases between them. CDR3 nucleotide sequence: TGTGCCAGCAGCTACTCAGGGGCTGATACGCAGTATTTT. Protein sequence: CASSYSGADTQYF.

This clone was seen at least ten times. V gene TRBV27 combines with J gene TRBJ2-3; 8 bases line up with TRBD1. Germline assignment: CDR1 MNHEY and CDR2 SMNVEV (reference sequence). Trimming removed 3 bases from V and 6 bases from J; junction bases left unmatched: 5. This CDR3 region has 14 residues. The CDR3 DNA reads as TGTGCCAGCAGTTTCAGGACAGGGTTTGATACGCAGTATTTT. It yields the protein CASSFRTGFDTQYF.